The 18 T cell receptor beta chains reported below all come from one sample, sequenced in a study of CD8+ T cells in alopecia areata. TCR sequencing used cDNA made by reverse transcription of extracted RNA. Sequencing used immunoSEQ multiplex PCR; TCRdb keeps in-frame clones, though not all of them. The sample shows about 140,000 clones, 55% of them seen only once. What was sequenced was CD4+ T cells sorted from blood. The receptors derive from a human donor in good health.

The rearrangement uses TRBV5-6 and TRBJ2-7; tentatively, D is TRBD2 (5 bases). CDR3 length equals 14 residues. The ends were cut back, 4 bases at V and 2 bases at J, with 13 bases in the middle. CDR1 is SGHDT, CDR2 YYEEEE, per germline. The CDR3 region is CASSRPGVAYEQYF. In nucleotides, the CDR3 is TGTGCCAGCAGCCGTCCCGGGGTCGCCTACGAGCAGTACTTC.

The sample holds one count of this clone. This rearrangement joins TRBV6-5 to TRBJ2-5, with 12 bases identical to TRBD2. Germline-derived CDR1 and CDR2 are MNHEY and SVGAGI. Losses at the gene ends were 5 bases for V and 4 bases for J; bases not matched to a gene: 2. CDR3 length equals 14 residues. The CDR3 loop is CASSRLAGVETQYF. The CDR3 nucleotides are TGTGCCAGCAGTAGACTAGCGGGAGTAGAGACCCAGTACTTC.

This clone has only a few counts. The chain carries TRBV19 and TRBJ2-4; either TRBD1 or TRBD2 may supply D (6 bases each). The germline V gene has CDR1 LNHDA and CDR2 SQIVND (reference sequence). This CDR3 has 13 residues. V dropped 5 bases and J dropped 9 bases, with 14 bases sitting between them. For the CDR3, the DNA is TGTGCCAGTAGTTGGAACAGGGAGGTCATTCAGTACTTC. Residues: CASSWNREVIQYF.

This clone was counted only a few times. The chain joins TRBV11-2 to TRBJ1-1; the D gene is possibly TRBD1 (5 bases). Trimming cost V 3 bases and J 1 base, with 15 bases left between them. The CDR3 runs 16 residues. Germline CDR1 reads SGHAT; CDR2 reads FQNNGV. CDR3 loop: CASSLRGRMGNTEAFF. The CDR3 coding sequence is TGTGCCAGCAGCTTGAGGGGACGGATGGGGAACACTGAAGCTTTCTTT.

This clone has a handful of counts. The rearrangement joins TRBV7-9 to TRBJ1-4; D is uncertain. The CDR3 covers 14 residues. The germline CDR1 and CDR2 sequences are SEHNR and FQNEAQ (reference sequence). Trimming shortened V by 3 bases and J by 2 bases, and 7 bases separated the two germline ends. The CDR3 nucleotides are TGTGCCAGCAGCTTGAGAAGCACTAATGAAAAACTGTTTTTT. This translates into CASSLRSTNEKLFF.

The chain recombines TRBV23-1 with TRBJ2-5; 7 nucleotides agree with TRBD2. TRBV23-1 is annotated as an ORF whose role is uncertain. The CDR3 is 14 amino acids. With V trimmed by 0 bases and J by 4 bases, 2 bases remained unmatched. As DNA, the CDR3 is TGCGCCAGCAGTCAATCGGGAGGGGCAGAGACCCAGTACTTC. Its protein is CASSQSGGAETQYF.

The chain has TRBV29-1 and TRBJ1-5; 7 nucleotides align to TRBD1. Germline V gene lookup returns CDR1 SQVTM and CDR2 ANQGSEA. CDR3 length equals 13 residues. J was trimmed by 1 base and V by 6 bases; bases with no gene match: 3. The CDR3 loop is CSVETGSNQPQHF. The CDR3 coding sequence is TGCAGCGTGGAGACAGGGAGCAATCAGCCCCAGCATTTT.

This clone was seen only a few times. The chain joins TRBV10-3 to TRBJ2-7; 10 nucleotides agree with TRBD1. The germline V gene has CDR1 ENHRY and CDR2 SYGVKD. V was clipped by 11 bases and J by 4 bases; unmatched bases: 14. This CDR3 is built from 15 residues. CDR3 amino acids: CAARWGSGQGYEQYF. As DNA, the CDR3 is TGTGCCGCTCGTTGGGGGTCGGGACAGGGGTACGAGCAGTACTTC.

This clone showed up just a few times. This rearrangement joins TRBV27 to TRBJ2-7; D is perhaps TRBD2 (7 bases). The CDR3 is 12 residues long. The V end was cut by 8 bases, the J end by 3 bases, with 11 bases between. CDR1 and CDR2 from the germline V gene are MNHEY and SMNVEV (reference sequence). CDR3: CASRRGGYEQYF. CDR3 sequence (DNA): TGTGCCAGCCGGAGGGGGGGCTACGAGCAGTACTTC.

The V and J genes are TRBV5-1 and TRBJ2-3; D gene uncertain. Trimming took 0 bases from V and 6 from J, leaving 11 bases between them. Germline loops: CDR1 SGHRS, CDR2 YFSETQ. The CDR3 loop spans 14 amino acids. The CDR3 nucleotides read TGCGCCAGCAGCTTGGCTGGGGATAAGGATACGCAGTATTTT. Translation: CASSLAGDKDTQYF. Combining the CDR3 with reference TRBV5-1 and TRBJ2-3 gives the whole variable domain KAGVTQTPRYLIKTRGQQVTLSCSPISGHRSVSWYQQTPGQGLQFLFEYFSETQRNKGNFPGRFSGRQFSNSRSEMNVSTLELGDSALYLCASSLAGDKDTQYFGPGTRLTVL.

The rearrangement joins TRBV29-1 to TRBJ2-3; D is unresolved. V shed 5 bases and J shed 1 base, with 10 bases lying between them. The germline V gene has CDR1 SQVTM and CDR2 ANQGSEA. CDR3 length: 13 residues. The chain's CDR3 is CSVTLPGTDTQYF. The CDR3 region has the DNA TGCAGCGTTACGCTCCCAGGCACAGATACGCAGTATTTT.

The rearrangement links TRBV9 to TRBJ2-3; D possibly corresponds to TRBD1 (5 bases). From germline, CDR1 is SGDLS and CDR2 YYNGEE. Between the trimmed V and J ends, which lost 0 bases and 2 bases, there was a span of 10 bases. The CDR3 consists of 15 residues. This chain's CDR3 is CASSVAAGHTDTQYF. Here the CDR3 DNA reads TGTGCCAGCAGCGTAGCAGCAGGACACACAGATACGCAGTATTTT.

The CDR3 DNA reads as TGTGCCAGTAGTACGGCTCCACAGGGACGCTATGGCTACACCTTC. Protein: CASSTAPQGRYGYTF. The chain carries TRBV19 and TRBJ1-2; the D gene is possibly TRBD1 (6 bases). The CDR3 covers 15 residues. V gave up 4 bases and J gave up 4 bases, with 16 bases separating them. CDR1 LNHDA and CDR2 SQIVND come from the germline V gene (reference sequence).

This clone has more than one count but fewer than ten. The gene calls are TRBV5-1 and TRBJ2-2; possibly TRBD1 for D (7 bases). Trimming took 5 bases from V and 6 from J, leaving 11 bases between them. CDR3 length equals 13 residues. The germline CDR1 and CDR2 sequences are SGHRS and YFSETQ. CDR3 nucleotide sequence: TGCGCCAGCAGAGACAGGGAGGCCGGGGAGCTGTTTTTT. Translated: CASRDREAGELFF.

The chain couples TRBV13 to TRBJ2-2; D is uncertain. CDR1 is PRHDT and CDR2 is FYEKMQ in the germline V gene (reference sequence). CDR3 length: 16 residues. Deletions cut 0 bases from V and 1 base from J, with 9 bases between. The CDR3 loop reads CASSLGPSLNTGELFF. The CDR3 region has the DNA TGTGCCAGCAGCTTAGGTCCCAGCCTGAACACCGGGGAGCTGTTTTTT. The whole variable domain, filled in from reference TRBV13 and TRBJ2-2, reads AAGVIQSPRHLIKEKRETATLKCYPIPRHDTVYWYQQGPGQDPQFLISFYEKMQSDKGSIPDRFSAQQFSDYHSELNMSSLELGDSALYFCASSLGPSLNTGELFFGEGSRLTVL.

V gene TRBV5-1 combines with J gene TRBJ2-5; 7 positions match TRBD1. The J segment lost 1 base and the V segment lost 4 bases, leaving 4 bases of the junction unmatched. Germline lookup yields CDR1 SGHRS and CDR2 YFSETQ. This CDR3 contains 14 residues. CDR3 residues: CASSRWDSQETQYF. For the CDR3, the DNA is TGCGCCAGCAGCCGATGGGACAGCCAAGAGACCCAGTACTTC.

This clone was detected a few times. This chain's CDR3 is CAWSVQVFTEAFF. The CDR3 DNA reads TGTGCCTGGAGTGTCCAGGTCTTCACTGAAGCTTTCTTT. This rearrangement joins TRBV30 to TRBJ1-1, with D uncertain. Germline V gene lookup returns CDR1 GTSNPN and CDR2 SVGIG (reference sequence). The CDR3 totals 13 residues. V lost 0 bases and J 4 bases, leaving 9 bases between the germline ends. The full variable domain, completed using reference TRBV30 and TRBJ1-1, is SQTIHQWPATLVQPVGSPLSLECTVEGTSNPNLYWYRQAAGRGLQLLFYSVGIGQISSEVPQNLSASRPQDRQFILSSKKLLLSDSGFYLCAWSVQVFTEAFFGQGTRLTVV.

This chain uses TRBV29-1 with TRBJ2-7; no reliable D call. Germline CDR1 reads SQVTM; CDR2 reads ANQGSEA. Trimming took 1 base from V and 7 from J, leaving 17 bases between them. The CDR3 is made up of 14 amino acids. Written as DNA, the CDR3 is TGCAGCGTTGAAGTAGGGCCCCAGGTGGAAGAGCAGTACTTC. Amino acids: CSVEVGPQVEEQYF.